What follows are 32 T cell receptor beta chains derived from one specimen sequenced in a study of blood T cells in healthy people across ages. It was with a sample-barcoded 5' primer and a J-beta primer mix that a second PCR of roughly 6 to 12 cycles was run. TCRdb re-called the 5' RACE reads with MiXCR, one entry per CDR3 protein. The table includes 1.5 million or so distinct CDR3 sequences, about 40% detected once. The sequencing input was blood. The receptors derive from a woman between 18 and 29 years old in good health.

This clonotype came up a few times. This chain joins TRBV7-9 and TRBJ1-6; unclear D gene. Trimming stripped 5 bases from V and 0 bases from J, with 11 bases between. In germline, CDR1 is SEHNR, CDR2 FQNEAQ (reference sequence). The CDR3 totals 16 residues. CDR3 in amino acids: CASSPPASSYNSPLHF. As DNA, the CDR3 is TGTGCCAGCAGCCCCCCAGCGAGCTCCTATAATTCACCCCTCCACTTT.

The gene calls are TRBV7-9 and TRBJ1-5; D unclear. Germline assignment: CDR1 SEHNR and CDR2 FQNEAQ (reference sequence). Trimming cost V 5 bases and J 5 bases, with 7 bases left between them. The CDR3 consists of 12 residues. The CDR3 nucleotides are TGTGCCAGCAGCCCTCGGGATCAGCCCCAGCATTTT. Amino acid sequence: CASSPRDQPQHF.

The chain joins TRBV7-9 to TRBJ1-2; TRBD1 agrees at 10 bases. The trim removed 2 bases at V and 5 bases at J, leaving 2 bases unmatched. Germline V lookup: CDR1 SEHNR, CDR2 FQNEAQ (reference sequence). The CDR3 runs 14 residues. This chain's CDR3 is CASSLQGQGYGYTF. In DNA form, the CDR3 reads TGTGCCAGCAGCTTACAGGGACAGGGGTATGGCTACACCTTC.

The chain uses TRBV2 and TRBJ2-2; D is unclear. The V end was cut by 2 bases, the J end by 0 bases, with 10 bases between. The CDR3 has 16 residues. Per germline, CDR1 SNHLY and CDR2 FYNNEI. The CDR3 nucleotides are TGTGCCAGCAGTGAAACCATCCCCCCGAACACCGGGGAGCTGTTTTTT. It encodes CASSETIPPNTGELFF. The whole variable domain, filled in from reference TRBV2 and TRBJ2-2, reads EPEVTQTPSHQVTQMGQEVILRCVPISNHLYFYWYRQILGQKVEFLVSFYNNEISEKSEIFDDQFSVERPDGSNFTLKIRSTKLEDSAMYFCASSETIPPNTGELFFGEGSRLTVL.

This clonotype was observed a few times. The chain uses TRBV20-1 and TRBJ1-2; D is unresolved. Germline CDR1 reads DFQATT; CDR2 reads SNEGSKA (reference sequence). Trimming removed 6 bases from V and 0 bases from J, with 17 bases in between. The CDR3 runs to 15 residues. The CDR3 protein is CSAPAPASPNYGYTF. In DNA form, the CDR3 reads TGCAGTGCCCCGGCCCCCGCAAGCCCTAACTATGGCTACACCTTC.

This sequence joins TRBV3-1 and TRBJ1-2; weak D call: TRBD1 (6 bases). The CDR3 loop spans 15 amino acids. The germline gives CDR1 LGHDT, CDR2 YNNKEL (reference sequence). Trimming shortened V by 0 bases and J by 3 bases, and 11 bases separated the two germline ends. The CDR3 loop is CASSQDTQGHYGYTF. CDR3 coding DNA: TGTGCCAGCAGCCAAGATACCCAGGGGCACTATGGCTACACCTTC.

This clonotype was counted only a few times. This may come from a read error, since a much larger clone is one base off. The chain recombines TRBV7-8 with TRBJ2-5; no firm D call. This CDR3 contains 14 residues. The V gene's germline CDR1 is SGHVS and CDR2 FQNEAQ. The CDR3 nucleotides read TGTACCAGCAGCTTAGATTACCTCCGCGAGACCCAGTACTTC. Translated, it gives CTSSLDYLRETQYF.

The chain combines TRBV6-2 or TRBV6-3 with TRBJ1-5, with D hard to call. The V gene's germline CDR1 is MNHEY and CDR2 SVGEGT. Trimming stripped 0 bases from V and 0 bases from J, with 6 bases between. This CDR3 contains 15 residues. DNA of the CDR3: TGTGCCAGCAGTTACTCCAGCTATAGCAATCAGCCCCAGCATTTT. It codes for CASSYSSYSNQPQHF.

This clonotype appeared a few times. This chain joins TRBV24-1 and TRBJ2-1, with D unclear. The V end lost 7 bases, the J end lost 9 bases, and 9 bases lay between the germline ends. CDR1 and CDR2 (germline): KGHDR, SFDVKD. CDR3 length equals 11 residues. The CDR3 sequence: CATRLHGEQFF. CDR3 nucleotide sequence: TGTGCCACCAGACTTCACGGTGAGCAGTTCTTC.

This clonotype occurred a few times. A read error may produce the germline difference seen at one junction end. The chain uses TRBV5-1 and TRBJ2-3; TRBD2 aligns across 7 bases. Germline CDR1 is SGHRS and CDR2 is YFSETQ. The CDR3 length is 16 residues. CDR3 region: CTSSLGSGDSTDTQYF. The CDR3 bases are TGCACCAGCAGCTTGGGCAGCGGGGATAGCACAGATACGCAGTATTTT.

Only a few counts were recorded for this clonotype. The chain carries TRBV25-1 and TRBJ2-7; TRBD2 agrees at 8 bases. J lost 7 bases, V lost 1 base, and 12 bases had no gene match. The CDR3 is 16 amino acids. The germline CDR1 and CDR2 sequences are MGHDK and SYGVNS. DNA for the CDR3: TGTGCCAGCAGTGAATTGGCGGGGGGTTTTTACAATGAGCAGTACTTC. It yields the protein CASSELAGGFYNEQYF.

CDR3 protein: CSAGAGPDTDTQYF. The CDR3 DNA reads TGCAGTGCTGGAGCGGGGCCTGACACAGATACGCAGTATTTT. The J gene is TRBJ2-3, the V gene TRBV20-1; TRBD2 aligns across 7 bases. V lost 5 bases, J lost 2 bases, and 7 bases stayed unmatched. The CDR3 totals 14 residues. Germline lookup yields CDR1 DFQATT and CDR2 SNEGSKA (reference sequence).

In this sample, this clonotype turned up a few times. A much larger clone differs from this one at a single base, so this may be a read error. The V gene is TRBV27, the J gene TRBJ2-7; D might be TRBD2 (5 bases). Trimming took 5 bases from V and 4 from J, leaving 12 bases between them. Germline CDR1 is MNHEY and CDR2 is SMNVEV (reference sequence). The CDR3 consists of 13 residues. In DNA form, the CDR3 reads TGTGCCAGCAGTGTATTTACGGGGTACGAGCAGTACTTC. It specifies CASSVFTGYEQYF.

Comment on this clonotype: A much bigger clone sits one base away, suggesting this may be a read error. In nucleotides, the CDR3 is TGCGCCAGCAGCTTGGCCAGTGAAGCCGACGAGCAGTACTTC. Amino acids: CASSLASEADEQYF. The gene calls are TRBV5-1 and TRBJ2-7; D remains unclear. Germline V gene sequence: CDR1 SGHRS, CDR2 YFSETQ. Trimming shortened V by 0 bases and J by 5 bases, and 12 bases separated the two germline ends. This CDR3 has 14 residues.

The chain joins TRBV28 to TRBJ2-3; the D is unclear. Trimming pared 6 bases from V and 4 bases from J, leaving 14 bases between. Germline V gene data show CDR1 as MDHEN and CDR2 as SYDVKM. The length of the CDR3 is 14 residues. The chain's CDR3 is CASRDNAGADTQYF. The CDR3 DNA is TGTGCCAGCAGGGATAACGCAGGCGCAGATACGCAGTATTTT.

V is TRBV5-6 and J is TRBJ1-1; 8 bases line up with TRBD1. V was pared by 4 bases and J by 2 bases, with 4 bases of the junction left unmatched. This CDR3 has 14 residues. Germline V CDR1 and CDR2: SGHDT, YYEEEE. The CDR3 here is CASSGRGLNTEAFF. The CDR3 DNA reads TGTGCCAGCAGCGGCAGGGGGCTAAACACTGAAGCTTTCTTT.

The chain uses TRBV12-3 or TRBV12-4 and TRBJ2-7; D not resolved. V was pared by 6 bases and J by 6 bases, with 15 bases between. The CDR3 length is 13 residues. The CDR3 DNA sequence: TGTGCCAGCAGAGAGACCGAGACGGGCGAGCAGTACTTC. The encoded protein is CASRETETGEQYF.

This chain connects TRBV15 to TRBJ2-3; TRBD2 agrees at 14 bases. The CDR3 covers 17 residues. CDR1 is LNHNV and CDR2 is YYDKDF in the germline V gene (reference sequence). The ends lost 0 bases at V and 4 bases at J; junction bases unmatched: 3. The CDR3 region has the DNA TGTGCCACCAGCAGAGATCGGACTAGCGGGGGGTCAGATACGCAGTATTTT. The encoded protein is CATSRDRTSGGSDTQYF. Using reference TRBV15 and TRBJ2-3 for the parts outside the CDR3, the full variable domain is DAMVIQNPRYQVTQFGKPVTLSCSQTLNHNVMYWYQQKSSQAPKLLFHYYDKDFNNEADTPDNFQSRRPNTSFCFLDIRSPGLGDTAMYLCATSRDRTSGGSDTQYFGPGTRLTVL.

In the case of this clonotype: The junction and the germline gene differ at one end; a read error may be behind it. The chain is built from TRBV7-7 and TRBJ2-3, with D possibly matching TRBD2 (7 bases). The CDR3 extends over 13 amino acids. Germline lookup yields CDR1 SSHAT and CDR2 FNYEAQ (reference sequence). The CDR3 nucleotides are TGTGCTAGCAAGGGGGGGGGCTCAGATACGCAGTATTTT. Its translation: CASKGGGSDTQYF.

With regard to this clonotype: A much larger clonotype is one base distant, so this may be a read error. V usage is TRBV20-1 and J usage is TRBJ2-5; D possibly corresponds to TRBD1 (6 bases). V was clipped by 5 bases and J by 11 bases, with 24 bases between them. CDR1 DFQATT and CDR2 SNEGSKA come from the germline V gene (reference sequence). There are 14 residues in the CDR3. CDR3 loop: CSAPRWDNDGEQYF. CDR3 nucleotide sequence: TGCAGTGCTCCTCGCTGGGACAATGATGGTGAGCAGTACTTC.

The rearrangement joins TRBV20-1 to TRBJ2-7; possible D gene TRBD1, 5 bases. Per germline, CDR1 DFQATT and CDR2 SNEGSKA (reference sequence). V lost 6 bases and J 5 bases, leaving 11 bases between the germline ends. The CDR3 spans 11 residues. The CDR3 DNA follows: TGCAGTGCCCCCATCAGGGACGAGCAGTACTTC. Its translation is CSAPIRDEQYF.

CDR3 sequence reads: CAVPMGQGVHEQYF. The DNA for the CDR3 is TGTGCCGTCCCCATGGGACAGGGTGTCCACGAGCAGTACTTC. The chain carries TRBV2 and TRBJ2-7; TRBD1 aligns across 9 bases. Germline-derived CDR1 and CDR2 are SNHLY and FYNNEI. CDR3 length equals 14 residues. Trimming cost V 11 bases and J 5 bases; bases outside gene matches: 13.

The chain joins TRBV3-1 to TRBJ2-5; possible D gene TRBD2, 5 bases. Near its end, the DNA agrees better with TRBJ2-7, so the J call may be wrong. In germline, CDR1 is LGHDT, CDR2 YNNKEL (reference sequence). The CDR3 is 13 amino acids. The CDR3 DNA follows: TGTGCCAGCAGCCAAGTCCGGGGTGGCGAGCAGTACTTC. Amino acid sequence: CASSQVRGGEQYF.

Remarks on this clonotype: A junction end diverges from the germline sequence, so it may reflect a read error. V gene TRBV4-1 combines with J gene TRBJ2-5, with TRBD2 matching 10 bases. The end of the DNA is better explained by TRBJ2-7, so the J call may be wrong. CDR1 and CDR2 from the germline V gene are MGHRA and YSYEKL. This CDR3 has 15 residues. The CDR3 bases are TGCGCCGGCAGCTCACAAGCGGGAGGGCGATACGAGCAGTACTTC. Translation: CAGSSQAGGRYEQYF.

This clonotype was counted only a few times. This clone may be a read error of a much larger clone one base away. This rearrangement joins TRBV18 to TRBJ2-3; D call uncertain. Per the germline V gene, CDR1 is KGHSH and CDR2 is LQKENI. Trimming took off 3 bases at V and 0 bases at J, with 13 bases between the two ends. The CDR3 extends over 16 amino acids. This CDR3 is CASSPKDGSSTDTQYF. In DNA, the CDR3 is TGTGCCAGCTCACCCAAGGACGGGTCGAGCACAGATACGCAGTATTTT.

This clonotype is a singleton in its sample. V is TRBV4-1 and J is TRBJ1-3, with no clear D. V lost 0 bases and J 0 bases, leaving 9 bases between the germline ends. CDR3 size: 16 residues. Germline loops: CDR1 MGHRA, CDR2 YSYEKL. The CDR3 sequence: CASSQEGESSGNTIYF. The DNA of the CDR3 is TGCGCCAGCAGCCAAGAGGGTGAGAGCTCTGGAAACACCATATATTTT.

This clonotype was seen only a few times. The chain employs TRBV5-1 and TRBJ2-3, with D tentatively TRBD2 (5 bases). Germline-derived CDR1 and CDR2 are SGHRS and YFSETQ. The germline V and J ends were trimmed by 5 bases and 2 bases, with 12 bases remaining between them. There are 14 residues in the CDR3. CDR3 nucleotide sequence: TGCGCCAGCAGATTAAGCGGCGACACAGATACGCAGTATTTT. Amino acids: CASRLSGDTDTQYF.

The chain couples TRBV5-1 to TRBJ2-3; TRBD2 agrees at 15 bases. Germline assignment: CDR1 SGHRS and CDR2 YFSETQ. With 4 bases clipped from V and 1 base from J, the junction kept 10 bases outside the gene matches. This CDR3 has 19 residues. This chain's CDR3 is CASSLWTSGGVAGTDTQYF. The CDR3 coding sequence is TGCGCCAGCAGCCTTTGGACTAGCGGGGGGGTAGCTGGCACAGATACGCAGTATTTT.

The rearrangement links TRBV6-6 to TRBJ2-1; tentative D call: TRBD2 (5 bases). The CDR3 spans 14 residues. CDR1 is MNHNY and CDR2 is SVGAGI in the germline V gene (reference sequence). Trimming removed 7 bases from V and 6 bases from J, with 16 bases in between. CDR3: CASIHSGGSNEQFF. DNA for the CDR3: TGTGCCAGCATCCACTCAGGAGGCTCCAATGAGCAGTTCTTC.

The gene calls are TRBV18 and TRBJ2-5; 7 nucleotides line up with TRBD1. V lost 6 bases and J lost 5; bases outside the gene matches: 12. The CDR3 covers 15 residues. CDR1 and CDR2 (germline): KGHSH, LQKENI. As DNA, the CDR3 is TGTGCCAGCTCCCAAAACCGGGACAGTCTGGAGACCCAGTACTTC. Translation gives CASSQNRDSLETQYF.

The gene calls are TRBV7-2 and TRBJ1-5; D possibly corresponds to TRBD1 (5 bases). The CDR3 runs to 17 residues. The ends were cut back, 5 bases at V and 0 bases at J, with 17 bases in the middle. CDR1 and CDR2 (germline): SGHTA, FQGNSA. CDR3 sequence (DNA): TGTGCCAGCAGCGCCCCTCGGGGGTCCTATAGCAATCAGCCCCAGCATTTT. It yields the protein CASSAPRGSYSNQPQHF.

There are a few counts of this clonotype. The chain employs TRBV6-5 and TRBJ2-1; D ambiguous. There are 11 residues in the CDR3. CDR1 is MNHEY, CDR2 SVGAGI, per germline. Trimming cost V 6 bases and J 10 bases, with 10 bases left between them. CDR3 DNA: TGTGCCAGCAGCTCTCTTTGGGAGCAGTTCTTC. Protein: CASSSLWEQFF.